Given below is one T cell receptor (beta chain) in context. The antigen remains undetermined. At the DNA level, this CDR3 is encoded by other sequences in the same sample as well. The data are from a study of T cell responses to AZD1222 COVID-19 vaccine. Study summary: The analysis combined second doses at about 4 or about 12 weeks. Overall study findings and caveats: When two AZD1222 doses had been given, Spike-specific TCR breadth and depth rose. Seropositive status at baseline applied to only six AZD1222 recipients. The sample set comprised mostly white British donors with more females, and clonal diversity was possibly underestimated.

Sequencing used immunoSEQ multiplex PCR; TCRdb keeps in-frame clones, though not all of them. The profile shows 110,000 to 150,000 clones, 85% to 95% of them singletons. V lost 5 bases, J lost 0 bases, and 12 bases lay in between. The germline V gene encodes CDR1 SGHRS and CDR2 YFSETQ. The CDR3 has 15 amino acids. The origin of this receptor is an adult in good health. This material consisted of peripheral blood, taken on day 0 of AZD1222 vaccination. The chain is built from TRBV5-1 and TRBJ1-5; D possibly corresponds to TRBD1 (5 bases). The CDR3 here is CASSPGGDSNQPQHF. The CDR3 DNA sequence: TGCGCCAGCAGTCCCGGGGGGGATAGCAATCAGCCCCAGCATTTT.